A single sample gave rise to the 2 T cell receptor beta chains below, sequenced in a study of human T cells and chemical hapten exposure. TCRdb re-analysed the RACE reads in MiXCR, keeping a single row per CDR3 protein. The profile shows about 340,000 distinct CDR3 sequences, under 9% of them singletons. Noted time point: patch test 1, 2 weeks after DPC sensitization. Treatment reported: therapeutic diphenylcyclopropenone sensitization with weekly scalp DPC. The material sequenced was whole blood, taken in connection with sensitization to the hapten diphenylcyclopropenone (DPC). These receptors were collected from a young woman with alopecia areata. Some clones in this sample may be carry-over from other donors' samples.

This clonotype occurred many times. The chain is built from TRBV7-2 and TRBJ2-6, with D possibly matching TRBD1 (6 bases). The germline V gene encodes CDR1 SGHTA and CDR2 FQGNSA. This CDR3 contains 16 residues. V was trimmed by 1 base and J by 1 base, leaving 8 bases between them. This chain's CDR3 is CASSLVTGSGANVLTF. CDR3 coding DNA: TGTGCCAGCAGCTTAGTTACAGGGTCTGGGGCCAACGTCCTGACTTTC.

This clonotype was found a few times. This chain connects TRBV6-6 to TRBJ1-1, with TRBD1 as a possible D gene (6 bases). Germline loops: CDR1 MNHNY, CDR2 SVGAGI (reference sequence). V was pared by 0 bases and J by 0 bases, with 17 bases between. The CDR3 length is 18 residues. The CDR3 here is CASSYSPGHRVMNTEAFF. The CDR3 DNA follows: TGTGCCAGCAGTTACTCGCCTGGGCACAGGGTCATGAACACTGAAGCTTTCTTT.